The 3 T cell receptor beta chains in this list originate from one sample, sequenced in a study of T cell responses to AZD1222 COVID-19 vaccine. Here immunoSEQ multiplex PCR was the method, and the copy in TCRdb shows in-frame clones only, minus some. The table has 150,000 to 200,000 clones, just under 95% seen once. The sample here was peripheral blood, taken on day 0 of AZD1222 vaccination. The receptor set was obtained from an adult in good health.

The CDR3 DNA is TGTGCCAGCAGCCGACAGGACATGAACACTGAAGCTTTCTTT. This encodes CASSRQDMNTEAFF. The chain employs TRBV6-5 and TRBJ1-1, with D possibly TRBD1 on 6 matching bases. There are 14 residues in the CDR3. The V and J ends lost 6 bases and 0 bases respectively, with 11 bases between them. CDR1 MNHEY and CDR2 SVGAGI come from the germline V gene.

This clone has a single count. This chain links TRBV2 with TRBJ1-6; possible D gene TRBD1, 5 bases. Per germline, CDR1 SNHLY and CDR2 FYNNEI. The CDR3 spans 12 residues. V gave up 4 bases and J gave up 10 bases, with 8 bases separating them. The CDR3 here is CASSGGMSPLHF. DNA for the CDR3: TGTGCCAGCAGTGGGGGGATGTCACCCCTCCACTTT.

V usage is TRBV10-3 and J usage is TRBJ2-6; the D is unclear. V dropped 3 bases and J dropped 0 bases, with 9 bases sitting between them. The germline V gene encodes CDR1 ENHRY and CDR2 SYGVKD. The CDR3 sequence is 16 residues long. As DNA, the CDR3 is TGTGCCATCAGTGATTACGCCGACTCTGGGGCCAACGTCCTGACTTTC. As protein: CAISDYADSGANVLTF.